What follows are 8 T cell receptor beta chains derived from one specimen sequenced in a study of cytomegalovirus exposure and HLA in healthy donors. The PCR ran on 60 Vbeta and 13 Jbeta primers. Only in-frame clones appear in the TCRdb table, and some are missing; sequencing was by immunoSEQ multiplex PCR. The repertoire holds more than 85,000 clones, with roughly two thirds as singletons. Sequencing used PBMCs. The receptors were sampled from a woman between 25 and 40 years old in good health and CMV-seronegative.

This clone occurred a few times. The rearrangement links TRBV4-2 to TRBJ2-1, with D maybe TRBD2 (7 bases). The CDR3 is 16 residues long. The V and J ends lost 2 bases and 6 bases respectively, with 17 bases between them. Germline V gene data show CDR1 as LGHNA and CDR2 as YNFKEQ. This chain's CDR3 is CASSQIIGGGGNEQFF. CDR3 bases: TGTGCCAGCAGCCAAATCATAGGGGGGGGAGGCAATGAGCAGTTCTTC.

This clone has at least ten counts. This chain joins TRBV28 and TRBJ1-1, with 9 bases fitting TRBD1. The CDR3 has 15 amino acids. With V trimmed by 1 base and J by 4 bases, 4 bases remained unmatched. Looked up from germline, CDR1 is MDHEN and CDR2 is SYDVKM. The CDR3 DNA reads TGTGCCAGCAGTTTATCCGCGACAGGGGGCACTGAAGCTTTCTTT. It is translated as CASSLSATGGTEAFF.

As regards this clone: A read error may account for a junction end that differs from germline. The chain employs TRBV5-4 and TRBJ1-1, with D unresolved. Germline lookup yields CDR1 SGHNT and CDR2 YYREEE (reference sequence). This CDR3 has 13 amino acids. In DNA, the CDR3 is TGTACCAGCAGCAGCACAGCGAACACTGAAGCTTTCTTT. Its protein product is CTSSSTANTEAFF.

This clone was seen a handful of times. The chain carries TRBV28 and TRBJ2-7, with a weak D call TRBD2 (5 bases). The V end was cut by 10 bases, the J end by 0 bases, with 7 bases between. Looked up from germline, CDR1 is MDHEN and CDR2 is SYDVKM. The CDR3 length is 11 residues. The CDR3 protein is CATGVSYEQYF. The CDR3 DNA follows: TGTGCCACCGGGGTCTCCTACGAGCAGTACTTC.

This clone showed up just a few times. V and J are TRBV6-5 and TRBJ2-7, with D possibly matching TRBD2 (5 bases). V was pared by 4 bases and J by 5 bases, with 12 bases between. Germline CDR1 reads MNHEY; CDR2 reads SVGAGI. The CDR3 sequence is 13 residues long. The CDR3 DNA is TGTGCCAGCAGTTTGGGAGTTATCCACGAGCAGTACTTC. It yields the protein CASSLGVIHEQYF.

This clone was detected a few times. The V and J genes are TRBV21-1 and TRBJ1-4. TRBV21-1 is an annotated pseudogene. The CDR3 loop spans 13 amino acids. The CDR3 protein is CASSKSRGEKLFF. Here the CDR3 DNA reads TGTGCCAGCAGCAAAAGCCGGGGGGAAAAACTGTTTTTT.

The chain joins TRBV7-2 to TRBJ2-7; 8 bases are shared with TRBD1. The CDR3 extends over 13 amino acids. Germline CDR1 SGHTA, CDR2 FQGNSA. Germline trimming cut 5 bases from V and 3 bases from J; bases unmatched to any gene: 3. The CDR3 DNA follows: TGTGCCAGCAGCCGTACAGGGGGCTACGAGCAGTACTTC. It encodes CASSRTGGYEQYF.

V and J are TRBV6-1 and TRBJ2-7; 8 bases line up with TRBD1. Germline-derived CDR1 and CDR2 are MNHNS and SASEGT. The J segment lost 7 bases and the V segment lost 4 bases, leaving 6 bases of the junction unmatched. The CDR3 covers 13 residues. The CDR3 protein is CASSGTGRVEQYF. The CDR3 DNA sequence: TGTGCCAGCAGTGGGACAGGGCGGGTTGAGCAGTACTTC.